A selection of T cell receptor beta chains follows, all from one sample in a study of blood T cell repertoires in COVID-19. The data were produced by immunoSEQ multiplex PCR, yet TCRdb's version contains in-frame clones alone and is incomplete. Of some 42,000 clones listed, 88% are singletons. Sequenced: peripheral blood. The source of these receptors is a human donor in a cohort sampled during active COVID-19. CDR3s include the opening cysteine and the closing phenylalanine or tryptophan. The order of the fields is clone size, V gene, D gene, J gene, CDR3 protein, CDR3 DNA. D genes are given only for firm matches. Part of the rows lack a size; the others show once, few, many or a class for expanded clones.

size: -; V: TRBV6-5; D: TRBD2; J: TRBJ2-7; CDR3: CASSYSGGFDEQYF; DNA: TGTGCCAGCAGTTACTCGGGGGGGTTCGACGAGCAGTACTTC
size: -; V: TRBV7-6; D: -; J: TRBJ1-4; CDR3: CASSRAGRGATNEKLFF; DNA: TGTGCCAGCAGCCGGGCCGGAAGGGGTGCAACTAATGAAAAACTGTTTTTT
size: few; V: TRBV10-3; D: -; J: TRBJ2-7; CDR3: CAISESTVHEQYF; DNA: TGTGCCATCAGTGAGTCAACGGTCCACGAGCAGTACTTC
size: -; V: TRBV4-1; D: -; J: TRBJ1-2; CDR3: CASSQWDFYGYTF; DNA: TGCGCCAGCAGCCAGTGGGACTTCTATGGCTACACCTTC
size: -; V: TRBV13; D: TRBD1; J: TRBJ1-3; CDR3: CASSFGTGGNTIYF; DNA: TGTGCCAGCAGCTTCGGGACAGGTGGAAACACCATATATTTT
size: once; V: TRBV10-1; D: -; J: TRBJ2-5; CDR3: CAKLVGPGAQYF; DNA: TGCGCTAAATTGGTGGGCCCGGGGGCCCAGTACTTC
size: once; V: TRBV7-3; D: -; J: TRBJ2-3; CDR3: CASSLIRGGADTQYF; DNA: TGTGCCAGCAGCTTGATCCGTGGCGGGGCAGATACGCAGTATTTT
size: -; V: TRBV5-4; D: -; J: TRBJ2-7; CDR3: CASSQGYEQYF; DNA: TGTGCCAGCAGCCAGGGCTACGAGCAGTACTTC
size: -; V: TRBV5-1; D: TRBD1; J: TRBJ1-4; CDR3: CASSPTGGEKLFF; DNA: TGCGCCAGCAGTCCAACAGGGGGGGAAAAACTGTTTTTT
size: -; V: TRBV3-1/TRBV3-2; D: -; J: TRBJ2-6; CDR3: CASSQDHRAGANVLTF; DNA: TGTGCCAGCAGCCAAGATCACAGGGCTGGGGCCAACGTCCTGACTTTC
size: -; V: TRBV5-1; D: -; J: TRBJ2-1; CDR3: CASSLDRLSSYNEQFF; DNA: TGCGCCAGCAGCTTGGATCGGTTAAGCTCCTACAATGAGCAGTTCTTC
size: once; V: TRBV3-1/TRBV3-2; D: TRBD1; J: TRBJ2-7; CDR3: CASSRGTAYEQYF; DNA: TGTGCCAGCAGCCGGGGGACAGCCTACGAGCAGTACTTC
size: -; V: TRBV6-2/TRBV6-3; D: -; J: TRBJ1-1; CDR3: CASSPQGENTEAFF; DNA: TGTGCCAGCAGTCCACAGGGCGAGAACACTGAAGCTTTCTTT
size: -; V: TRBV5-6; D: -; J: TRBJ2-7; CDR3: CASSLDSRNPYEQYF; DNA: TGTGCCAGCAGCTTGGACAGCCGTAACCCCTACGAGCAGTACTTC
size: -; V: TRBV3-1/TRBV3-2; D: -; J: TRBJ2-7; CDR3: CASAKPGLSRQYF; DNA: TGTGCCAGCGCGAAACCAGGGTTGTCACGGCAGTACTTC
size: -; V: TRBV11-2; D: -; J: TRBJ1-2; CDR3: CASSSEGGKGSGGYTF; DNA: TGTGCCAGCAGCTCAGAGGGGGGGAAAGGGTCGGGTGGCTACACCTTC
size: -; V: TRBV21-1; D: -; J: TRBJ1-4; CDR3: CASSKAWGELFF; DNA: TGTGCCAGCAGCAAAGCGTGGGGGGAACTGTTTTTT
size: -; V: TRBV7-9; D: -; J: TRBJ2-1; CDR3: CASSLSRLYNEQFF; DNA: TGTGCCAGCAGCCTATCGCGGCTTTACAATGAGCAGTTCTTC
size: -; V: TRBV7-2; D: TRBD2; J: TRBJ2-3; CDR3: CASSFGAGGRTDTQYF; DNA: TGTGCCAGCAGCTTTGGAGCGGGGGGACGAACAGATACGCAGTATTTT
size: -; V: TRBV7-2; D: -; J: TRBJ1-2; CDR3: CASSNTPGYGYTF; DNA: TGTGCCAGCAGCAACACACCAGGCTATGGCTACACCTTC
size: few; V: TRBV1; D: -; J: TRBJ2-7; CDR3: CTSPNWLAGVYEQYF; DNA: TGCACCAGCCCGAACTGGCTAGCGGGGGTCTACGAGCAGTACTTC
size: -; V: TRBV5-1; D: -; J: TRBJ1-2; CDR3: CASSSLRGANYGYTF; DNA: TGCGCCAGCAGCTCCCTACGGGGGGCTAACTATGGCTACACCTTC